The TCR beta chain described here comes from a study of blood T cell repertoires in COVID-19. Study-wide context: Italy, Spain and the United States were the sources of the convalescent and acute COVID-19 samples.

Between the trimmed V and J ends, which lost 2 bases and 2 bases, there was a span of 6 bases. This CDR3 has 13 amino acids. Assay used: immunoSEQ multiplex PCR; TCRdb lists only in-frame clones, some missing. The sample shows approximately 170,000 clones, 80% to 85% of them seen only once. This chain connects TRBV12-3 or TRBV12-4 to TRBJ1-2, with TRBD1 as a possible D gene (6 bases). Sample: peripheral blood. The clonotype originates from a human donor with acute or convalescent COVID-19. The donor label of this sample is uncertain. The DNA of the CDR3 is TGTGCCAGCAGTTTAACAGGGAACTATGGCTACACCTTC. This sequence encodes CASSLTGNYGYTF.